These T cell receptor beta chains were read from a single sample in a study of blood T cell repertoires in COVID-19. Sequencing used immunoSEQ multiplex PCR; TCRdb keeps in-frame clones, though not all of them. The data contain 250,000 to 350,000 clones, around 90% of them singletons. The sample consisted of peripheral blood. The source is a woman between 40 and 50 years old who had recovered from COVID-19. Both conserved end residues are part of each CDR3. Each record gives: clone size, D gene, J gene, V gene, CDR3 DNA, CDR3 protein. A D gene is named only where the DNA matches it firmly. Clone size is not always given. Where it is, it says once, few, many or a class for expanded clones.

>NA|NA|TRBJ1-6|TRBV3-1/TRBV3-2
TGTGCCAGCAGCCGTGACAGGTCGAGCTCCTATAATTCACCCCTCCACTTT
CASSRDRSSSYNSPLHF
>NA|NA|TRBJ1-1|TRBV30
TGTGCCTGGAGTGTGGCAGGGGCTGGGAACACTGAAGCTTTCTTT
CAWSVAGAGNTEAFF
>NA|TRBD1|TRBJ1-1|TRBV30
TGTGCCTGGAGTACTACCTACAGGGGCCCTCAATCTGAAGCTTTCTTT
CAWSTTYRGPQSEAFF
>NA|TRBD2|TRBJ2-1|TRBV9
TGTGCCAGCAGCGAAAGGACTAGCGGGAGTCTGAATGAGCAGTTCTTC
CASSERTSGSLNEQFF
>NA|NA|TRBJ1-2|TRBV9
TGTGCCAGCAGCGTAGGGCAGTCATATGGCTACACCTTC
CASSVGQSYGYTF
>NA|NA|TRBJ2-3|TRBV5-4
TGTGCCAGCAGCTTGGACCCTAGGAGCACAGATACGCAGTATTTT
CASSLDPRSTDTQYF
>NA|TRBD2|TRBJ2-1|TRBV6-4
TGTGCCAGCACCTACCTCGGACCGTGGGGACTAGGCTCCTACAATGAGCAGTTCTTC
CASTYLGPWGLGSYNEQFF
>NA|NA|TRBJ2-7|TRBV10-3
TGTGCCATCAGCCTAAGTGGGACAAACCAGGGCGAGCAGTACTTC
CAISLSGTNQGEQYF
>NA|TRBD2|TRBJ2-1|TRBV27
TGTGCCAGCAGTTGGGGACTAGACAATGAGCAGTTCTTC
CASSWGLDNEQFF
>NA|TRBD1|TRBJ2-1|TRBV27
TGTGCCAGACGGGACAGATATACCTACAATGAGCAGTTCTTC
CARRDRYTYNEQFF
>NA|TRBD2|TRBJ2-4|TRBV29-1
TGCAGCGTAGCGACTAGCGGGGACTTTCAGTACTTC
CSVATSGDFQYF
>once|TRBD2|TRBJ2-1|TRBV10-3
TGTGCCACCGACGCTAGCGGGGGGTCCTACAATGAGCAGTTCTTC
CATDASGGSYNEQFF
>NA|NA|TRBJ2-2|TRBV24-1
TGTGCCACCAGTGATCAGGGGAGGGCCACCGGGGAGCTGTTTTTT
CATSDQGRATGELFF
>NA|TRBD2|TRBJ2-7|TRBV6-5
TGTGCCAGCAGAGGACTAGCGGTGACGGGGGAGCAGTACTTC
CASRGLAVTGEQYF
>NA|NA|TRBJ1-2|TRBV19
TGTGCCAGTAGTATAGCCGACCGGCGTTCGGGTGGCTACACCTTC
CASSIADRRSGGYTF
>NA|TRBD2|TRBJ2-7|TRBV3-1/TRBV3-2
TGTGCCAGTTCTTCAGCGGGGGGATCCTACGAGCAGTACTTC
CASSSAGGSYEQYF
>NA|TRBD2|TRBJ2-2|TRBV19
TGTGCCAGTAGCTCTGCGGGAGAACTCACCGGGGAGCTGTTTTTT
CASSSAGELTGELFF
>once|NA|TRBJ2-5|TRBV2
TGTGCCAGCAGCCCGCGAGAGACCCAGTACTTC
CASSPRETQYF